This entry concerns a single T cell receptor beta chain. Its antigen is unidentified. CDR1 is WSHSY and CDR2 is SAAADI in the germline V gene. The CDR3 has 14 residues. V was pared by 6 bases and J by 4 bases, with 10 bases between. This specimen comes from a study of T cells in localized non-small cell lung cancer. Study conclusions and caveats: A raised T cell density in blood coincided with lengthier overall survival.

Profiling relied on immunoSEQ multiplex PCR, and the TCRdb table lists in-frame clones only, not all of them. Among 5,000 to 7,000 clones listed, more than 25% were seen once. This clonotype was sampled from a female donor of 60 years or more with stage I lung adenocarcinoma. The chain combines TRBV10-2 with TRBJ2-6; TRBD2 is a possible D gene (6 bases). The sequencing used lung tumor tissue, collected before any cancer treatment. The CDR3 coding sequence is TGCGCCAGCAGGAGGGCGGGAGGGGCCAACGTCCTGACTTTC. This gives the protein CASRRAGGANVLTF.